The rows below give T cell receptor beta chains drawn from one sample of a study of blood T cell repertoires in COVID-19. The repertoire was sequenced with immunoSEQ multiplex PCR; TCRdb's copy has only in-frame clones and lacks some. The sample comprises tens of thousands of clones, about 80% of which are singletons, and roughly 13% rests with the top ten. Sequencing was carried out using peripheral blood. The receptor source for this set is a woman older than 75 with acute or convalescent COVID-19. The CDR3 runs from the conserved cysteine through the conserved F or W. Some rows have no size entry. The others give once, few or many, or a class for an expanded clone.

cdr3_aa: CASSVGTGRINEQFF
j_call: TRBJ2-1
clone_size: .
cdr3_length: 15
v_call: TRBV9

cdr3_aa: CASSVGHNSYNEQFF
j_call: TRBJ2-1
clone_size: few
cdr3_length: 15
v_call: TRBV5-1

cdr3_aa: CASSSTRSGGYTF
j_call: TRBJ1-2
clone_size: .
cdr3_length: 13
v_call: TRBV27

cdr3_aa: CASSIDPLRGGPYNEQFF
j_call: TRBJ2-1
clone_size: .
cdr3_length: 18
v_call: TRBV19

cdr3_aa: CATTRDRASVGNQPQHF
j_call: TRBJ1-5
clone_size: .
cdr3_length: 17
v_call: TRBV19

cdr3_aa: CASSIGAGGPDEQYF
j_call: TRBJ2-7
clone_size: .
cdr3_length: 15
v_call: TRBV19

cdr3_aa: CASSFLDTQYF
j_call: TRBJ2-3
clone_size: .
cdr3_length: 11
v_call: TRBV7-9

cdr3_aa: CASSLGVMGRNYGYTF
j_call: TRBJ1-2
clone_size: .
cdr3_length: 16
v_call: TRBV5-1

cdr3_aa: CASSLQPGQGLPLHF
j_call: TRBJ1-6
clone_size: .
cdr3_length: 15
v_call: TRBV5-8

cdr3_aa: CASSFPGGNTEAFF
j_call: TRBJ1-1
clone_size: .
cdr3_length: 14
v_call: TRBV5-1

cdr3_aa: CATSRSNRGHLNTEAFF
j_call: TRBJ1-1
clone_size: .
cdr3_length: 17
v_call: TRBV15

cdr3_aa: CASNLQGAEAFF
j_call: TRBJ1-1
clone_size: .
cdr3_length: 12
v_call: TRBV5-6

cdr3_aa: CASSIEEGREETQYF
j_call: TRBJ2-5
clone_size: .
cdr3_length: 15
v_call: TRBV19

cdr3_aa: CASSQGLADYNEQFF
j_call: TRBJ2-1
clone_size: .
cdr3_length: 15
v_call: TRBV9

cdr3_aa: CASSLQGELGYTF
j_call: TRBJ1-2
clone_size: .
cdr3_length: 13
v_call: TRBV6-6

cdr3_aa: CASSPGIYSNQPQHF
j_call: TRBJ1-5
clone_size: .
cdr3_length: 15
v_call: TRBV7-2